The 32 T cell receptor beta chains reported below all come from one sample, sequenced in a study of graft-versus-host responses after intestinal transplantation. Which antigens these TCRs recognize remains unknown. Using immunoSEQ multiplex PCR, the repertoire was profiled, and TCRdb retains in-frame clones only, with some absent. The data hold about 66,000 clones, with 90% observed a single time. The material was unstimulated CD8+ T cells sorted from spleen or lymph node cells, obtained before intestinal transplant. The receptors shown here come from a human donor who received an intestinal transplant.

CDR3 bases: TGTGCCAGCAGCTCACAAAATCCGGGACTAGCGGGGGTGTGGGAGACCCAGTACTTC. Translation: CASSSQNPGLAGVWETQYF. The chain employs TRBV5-6 and TRBJ2-5, with 14 bases aligning to TRBD2. The CDR3 is 19 amino acids. Trimming at V came to 3 bases and at J to 5 bases, leaving 15 bases not matched to a gene. Germline loops: CDR1 SGHDT, CDR2 YYEEEE.

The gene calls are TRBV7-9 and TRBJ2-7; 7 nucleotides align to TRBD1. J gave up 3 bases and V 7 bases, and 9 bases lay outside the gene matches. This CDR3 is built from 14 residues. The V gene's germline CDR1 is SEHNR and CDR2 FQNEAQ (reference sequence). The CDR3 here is CASTPPGQIYEQYF. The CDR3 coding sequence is TGTGCCAGCACCCCCCCGGGACAGATCTACGAGCAGTACTTC.

CDR3 residues: CASSQPTGGGSYEQYF. The DNA of the CDR3 is TGTGCCAGCAGCCAACCGACAGGGGGCGGTTCGTACGAGCAGTACTTC. The chain couples TRBV7-9 to TRBJ2-7; the match to TRBD1 covers 10 bases. V was pared by 5 bases and J by 4 bases, with 11 bases of the junction left unmatched. The CDR3 extends over 16 amino acids. Germline CDR1 reads SEHNR; CDR2 reads FQNEAQ (reference sequence). The entire variable domain, with the rest obtained from reference TRBV7-9 and TRBJ2-7, is as follows: DTGVSQNPRHKITKRGQNVTFRCDPISEHNRLYWYRQTLGQGPEFLTYFQNEAQLEKSRLLSDRFSAERPKGSFSTLEIQRTEQGDSAMYLCASSQPTGGGSYEQYFGPGTRLTVT.

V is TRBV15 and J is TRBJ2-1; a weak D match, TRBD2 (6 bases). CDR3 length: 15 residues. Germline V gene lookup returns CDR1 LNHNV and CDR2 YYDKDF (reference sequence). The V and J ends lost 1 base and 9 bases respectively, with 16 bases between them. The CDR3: CATSRVAGLALEQFF. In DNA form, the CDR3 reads TGTGCCACCAGCAGAGTTGCGGGGCTAGCCCTTGAGCAGTTCTTC.

CDR3: CASRQGVYEQYF. CDR3 DNA: TGTGCCAGCAGACAGGGGGTATACGAGCAGTACTTC. The chain combines TRBV6-6 with TRBJ2-7; 8 nucleotides agree with TRBD1. This CDR3 has 12 residues. Germline V gene lookup returns CDR1 MNHNY and CDR2 SVGAGI (reference sequence). V shed 6 bases, J shed 4 bases, and the junction held 2 bases outside the gene matches.

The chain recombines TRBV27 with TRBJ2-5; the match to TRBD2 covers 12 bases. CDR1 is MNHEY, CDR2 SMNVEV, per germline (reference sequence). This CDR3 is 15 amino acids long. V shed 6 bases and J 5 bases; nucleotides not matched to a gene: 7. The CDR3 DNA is TGTGCCAGCAGCCCTAGCGGGGGGGCAGGGGAGACCCAGTACTTC. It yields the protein CASSPSGGAGETQYF.

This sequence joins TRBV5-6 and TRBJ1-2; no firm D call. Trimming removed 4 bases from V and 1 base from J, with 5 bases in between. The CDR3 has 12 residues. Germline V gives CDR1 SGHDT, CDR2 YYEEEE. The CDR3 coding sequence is TGTGCCAGCAGCCCGTTTAACTATGGCTACACCTTC. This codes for CASSPFNYGYTF.

This chain's CDR3 is CASSLNGGYTEAFF. CDR3 nucleotide sequence: TGTGCCAGCAGCCTCAATGGAGGGTACACTGAAGCTTTCTTT. The chain is built from TRBV5-6 and TRBJ1-1, with no clear D. The CDR3 sequence is 14 residues long. The germline V gene has CDR1 SGHDT and CDR2 YYEEEE. Trimming removed 4 bases from V and 3 bases from J, with 13 bases in between. Combining the CDR3 with reference TRBV5-6 and TRBJ1-1 gives the whole variable domain DAGVTQSPTHLIKTRGQQVTLRCSPKSGHDTVSWYQQALGQGPQFIFQYYEEEERQRGNFPDRFSGHQFPNYSSELNVNALLLGDSALYLCASSLNGGYTEAFFGQGTRLTVV.

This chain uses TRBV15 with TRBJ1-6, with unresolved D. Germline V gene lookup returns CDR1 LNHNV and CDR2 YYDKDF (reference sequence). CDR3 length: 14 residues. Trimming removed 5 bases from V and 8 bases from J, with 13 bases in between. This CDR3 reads CATSRTTGDSPLHF. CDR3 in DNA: TGTGCCACCAGCCGAACCACCGGAGATTCACCCCTCCACTTT.

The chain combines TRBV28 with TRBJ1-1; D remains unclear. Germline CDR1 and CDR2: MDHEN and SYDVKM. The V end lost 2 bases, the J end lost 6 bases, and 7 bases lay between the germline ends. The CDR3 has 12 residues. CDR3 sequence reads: CASSLMGAEAFF. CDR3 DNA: TGTGCCAGCAGTTTAATGGGCGCTGAAGCTTTCTTT. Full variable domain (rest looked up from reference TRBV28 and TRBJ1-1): DVKVTQSSRYLVKRTGEKVFLECVQDMDHENMFWYRQDPGLGLRLIYFSYDVKMKEKGDIPEGYSVSREKKERFSLILESASTNQTSMYLCASSLMGAEAFFGQGTRLTVV.

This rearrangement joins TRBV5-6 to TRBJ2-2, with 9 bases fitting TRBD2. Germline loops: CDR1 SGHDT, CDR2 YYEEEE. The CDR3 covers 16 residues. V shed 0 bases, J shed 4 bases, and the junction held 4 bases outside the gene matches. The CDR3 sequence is CASSLGLAGTTGELFF. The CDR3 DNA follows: TGTGCCAGCAGCTTGGGTCTAGCGGGGACCACCGGGGAGCTGTTTTTT.

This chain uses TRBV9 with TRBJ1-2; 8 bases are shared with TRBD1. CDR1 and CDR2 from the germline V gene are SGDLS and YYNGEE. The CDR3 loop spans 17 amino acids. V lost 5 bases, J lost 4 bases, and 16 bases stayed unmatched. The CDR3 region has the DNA TGTGCCAGCAGAGACACTGGACAGGGCCAGGGGGTCTATGGCTACACCTTC. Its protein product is CASRDTGQGQGVYGYTF. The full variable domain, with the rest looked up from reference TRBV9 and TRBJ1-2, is DSGVTQTPKHLITATGQRVTLRCSPRSGDLSVYWYQQSLDQGLQFLIQYYNGEERAKGNILERFSAQQFPDLHSELNLSSLELGDSALYFCASRDTGQGQGVYGYTFGSGTRLTVV.

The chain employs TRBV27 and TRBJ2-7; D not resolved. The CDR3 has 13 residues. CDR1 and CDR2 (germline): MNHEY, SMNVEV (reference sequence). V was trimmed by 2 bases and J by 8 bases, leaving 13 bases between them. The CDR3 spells CASSLTPNYQQYF. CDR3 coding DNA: TGTGCCAGCAGTTTAACACCGAATTACCAGCAGTACTTC.

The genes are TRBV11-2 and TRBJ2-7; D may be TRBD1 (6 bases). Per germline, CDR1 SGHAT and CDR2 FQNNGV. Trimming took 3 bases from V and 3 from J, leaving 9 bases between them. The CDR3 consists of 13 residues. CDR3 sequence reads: CASSLSGDYEQYF. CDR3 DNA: TGTGCCAGCAGCTTGTCAGGGGACTACGAGCAGTACTTC.

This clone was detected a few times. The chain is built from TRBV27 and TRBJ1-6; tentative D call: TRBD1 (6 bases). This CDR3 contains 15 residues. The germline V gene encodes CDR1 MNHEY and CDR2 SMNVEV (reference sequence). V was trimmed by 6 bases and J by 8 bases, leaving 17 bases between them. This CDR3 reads CASRPLGRGDSPLHF. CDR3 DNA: TGTGCCAGCAGGCCCTTGGGGAGGGGGGATTCACCCCTCCACTTT.

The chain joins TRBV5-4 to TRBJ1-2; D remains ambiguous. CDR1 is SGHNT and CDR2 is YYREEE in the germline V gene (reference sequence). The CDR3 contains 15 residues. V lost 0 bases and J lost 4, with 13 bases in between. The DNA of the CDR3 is TGTGCCAGCAGCTTGGTAGGAGGGAGTGTCTATGGCTACACCTTC. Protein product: CASSLVGGSVYGYTF.

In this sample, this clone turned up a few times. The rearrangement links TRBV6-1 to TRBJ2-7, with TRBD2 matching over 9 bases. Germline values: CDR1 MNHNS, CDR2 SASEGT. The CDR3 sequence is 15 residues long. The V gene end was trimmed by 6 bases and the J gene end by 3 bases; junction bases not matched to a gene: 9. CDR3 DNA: TGTGCCAGCAGCGAATCAGCGGGGGGCGGCTACGAGCAGTACTTC. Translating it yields CASSESAGGGYEQYF.

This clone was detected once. CDR3 DNA: TGTGCCAGCAGCGTAGGGACTAGCGGGGGAGCAGATACGCAGTATTTT. Amino acid sequence: CASSVGTSGGADTQYF. The chain joins TRBV9 to TRBJ2-3; 13 nucleotides align to TRBD2. V was pared by 0 bases and J by 4 bases, with 2 bases of the junction left unmatched. The CDR3 consists of 16 residues. Germline assignment: CDR1 SGDLS and CDR2 YYNGEE.

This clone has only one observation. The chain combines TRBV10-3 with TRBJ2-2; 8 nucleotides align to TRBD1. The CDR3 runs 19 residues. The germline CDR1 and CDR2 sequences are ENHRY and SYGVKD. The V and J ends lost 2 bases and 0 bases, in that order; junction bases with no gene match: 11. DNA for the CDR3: TGTGCCATCAGTGAGCCCGGACAGGGCCGCACCTCGAACACCGGGGAGCTGTTTTTT. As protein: CAISEPGQGRTSNTGELFF.

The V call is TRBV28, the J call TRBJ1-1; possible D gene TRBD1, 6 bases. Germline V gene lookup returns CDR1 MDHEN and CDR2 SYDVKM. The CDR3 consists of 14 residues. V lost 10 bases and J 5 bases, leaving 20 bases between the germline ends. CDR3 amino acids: CATALARGGTEAFF. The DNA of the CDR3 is TGTGCCACCGCGCTAGCCAGGGGTGGGACTGAAGCTTTCTTT.

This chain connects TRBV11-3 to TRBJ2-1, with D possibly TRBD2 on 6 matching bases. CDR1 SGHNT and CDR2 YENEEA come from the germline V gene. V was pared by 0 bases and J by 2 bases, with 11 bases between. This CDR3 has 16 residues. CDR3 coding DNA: TGTGCCAGCAGCTTAGATGATGCGGGGCCCTACAATGAGCAGTTCTTC. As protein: CASSLDDAGPYNEQFF.

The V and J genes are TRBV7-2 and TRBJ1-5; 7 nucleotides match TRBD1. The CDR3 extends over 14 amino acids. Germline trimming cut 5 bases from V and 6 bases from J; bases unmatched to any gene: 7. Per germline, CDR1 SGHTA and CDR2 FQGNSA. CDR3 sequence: CASSPDRAVQPQHF. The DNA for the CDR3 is TGTGCCAGCAGCCCCGACAGGGCTGTTCAGCCCCAGCATTTT.

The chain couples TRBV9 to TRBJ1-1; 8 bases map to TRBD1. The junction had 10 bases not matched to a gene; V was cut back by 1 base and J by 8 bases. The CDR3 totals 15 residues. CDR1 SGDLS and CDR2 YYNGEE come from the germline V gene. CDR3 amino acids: CASSVSGQGFTEAFF. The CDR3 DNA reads TGTGCCAGCAGCGTAAGCGGACAGGGTTTTACCGAAGCTTTCTTT.

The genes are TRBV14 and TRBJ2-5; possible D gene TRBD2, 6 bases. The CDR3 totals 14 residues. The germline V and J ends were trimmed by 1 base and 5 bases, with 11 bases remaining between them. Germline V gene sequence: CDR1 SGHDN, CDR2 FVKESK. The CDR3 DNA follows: TGTGCCAGCAGCCAAGCCGAGGGGAGGGAGACCCAGTACTTC. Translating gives CASSQAEGRETQYF.

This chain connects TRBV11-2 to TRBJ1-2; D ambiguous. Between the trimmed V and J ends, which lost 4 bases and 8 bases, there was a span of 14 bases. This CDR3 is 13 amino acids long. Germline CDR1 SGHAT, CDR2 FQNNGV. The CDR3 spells CASSSELGRGYTF. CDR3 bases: TGTGCCAGCAGCTCCGAACTTGGTCGGGGCTACACCTTC.

CDR3 residues: CASRPDGTYEQYF. The CDR3 DNA is TGTGCCAGCAGACCCGACGGGACCTACGAGCAGTACTTC. The chain carries TRBV13 and TRBJ2-7, with D possibly TRBD2 on 5 matching bases. V lost 6 bases and J 2 bases, leaving 11 bases between the germline ends. This CDR3 has 13 amino acids. From germline, CDR1 is PRHDT and CDR2 FYEKMQ (reference sequence).

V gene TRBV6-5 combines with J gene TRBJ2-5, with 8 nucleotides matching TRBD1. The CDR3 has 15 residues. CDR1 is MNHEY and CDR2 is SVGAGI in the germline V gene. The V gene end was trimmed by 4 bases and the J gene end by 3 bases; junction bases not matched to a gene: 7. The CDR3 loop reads CASSSWGQVEETQYF. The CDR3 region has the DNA TGTGCCAGCAGTTCCTGGGGACAGGTCGAAGAGACCCAGTACTTC.

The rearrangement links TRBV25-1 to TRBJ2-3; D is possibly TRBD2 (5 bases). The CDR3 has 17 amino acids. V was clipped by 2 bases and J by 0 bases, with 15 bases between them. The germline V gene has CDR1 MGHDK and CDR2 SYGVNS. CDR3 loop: CASSEIGPRRSTDTQYF. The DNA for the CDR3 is TGTGCCAGCAGTGAAATTGGCCCGAGGAGGAGCACAGATACGCAGTATTTT.

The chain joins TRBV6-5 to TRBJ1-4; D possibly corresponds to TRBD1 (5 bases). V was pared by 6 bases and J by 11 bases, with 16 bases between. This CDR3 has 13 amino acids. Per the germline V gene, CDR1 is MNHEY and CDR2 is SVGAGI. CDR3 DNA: TGTGCCAGCAGGGGGGGGAAGGATGTTAAACTGTTTTTT. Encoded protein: CASRGGKDVKLFF.

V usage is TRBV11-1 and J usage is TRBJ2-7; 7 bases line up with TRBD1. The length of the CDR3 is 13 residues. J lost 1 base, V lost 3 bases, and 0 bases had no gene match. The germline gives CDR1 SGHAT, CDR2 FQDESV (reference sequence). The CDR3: CASSLGQSYEQYF. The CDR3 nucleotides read TGTGCCAGCAGCTTGGGACAGTCCTACGAGCAGTACTTC.

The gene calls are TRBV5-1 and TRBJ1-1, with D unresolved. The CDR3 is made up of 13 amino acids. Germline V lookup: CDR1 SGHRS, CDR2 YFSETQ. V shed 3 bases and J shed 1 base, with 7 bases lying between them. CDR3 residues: CASSYTANTEAFF. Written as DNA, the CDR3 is TGCGCCAGCAGCTACACAGCGAACACTGAAGCTTTCTTT.

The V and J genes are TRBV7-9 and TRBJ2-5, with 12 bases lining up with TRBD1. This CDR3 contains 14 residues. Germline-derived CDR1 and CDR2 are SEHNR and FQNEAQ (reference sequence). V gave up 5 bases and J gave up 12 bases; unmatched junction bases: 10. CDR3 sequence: CASSLGQGAPDKYF. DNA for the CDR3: TGTGCCAGCAGCCTGGGACAGGGGGCCCCCGATAAGTACTTC.